The sequence of this T cell receptor (beta chain) was determined in a study of blood T cells in healthy people across ages. General study points: There was a strong correlation between TCR beta diversity and naive T cell percentage.

For the second PCR, which ran for 7 to 11 cycles, a sample-barcoded 5' primer and a J-beta primer mix were used. Via MiXCR, TCRdb re-called the 5' RACE reads, giving one row per CDR3 protein. The sample has just under 900,000 distinct CDR3 sequences, roughly 26% seen once. A word on this clonotype: What it binds is unknown. One base away lies a much larger clone, so this may be a sequencing read error.

Sequenced input: blood. The receptor was isolated from a woman over 75 in good health.

CDR3 amino acids: CASSVGFLQETQFF. In nucleotides, the CDR3 is TGTGCCAGCAGCGTAGGGTTTCTTCAAGAGACCCAGTTCTTC. The rearrangement joins TRBV9 to TRBJ2-1; D gene unclear. Trimming removed 0 bases at V and 13 bases at J, with 17 bases between. The CDR3 consists of 14 residues. CDR1 is SGDLS and CDR2 is YYNGEE in the germline V gene.